Listed below are T cell receptor beta chains from one sample, sequenced in a study of blood T cells in healthy people across ages. From the 5' RACE reads, TCRdb called clonotypes with MiXCR, one entry per CDR3 protein. The sample records approximately 820,000 distinct CDR3 sequences, roughly 44% being singletons. The specimen sequenced was blood. The receptors originated from a man in his sixties in good health. Each CDR3 is given with its conserved first and last residue. Each record gives: J gene, D gene, V gene, clone size, CDR3 protein, CDR3 DNA. The D gene is left open where the match is weak. Expanded clones are given a class, and other clones once, few, many or no size at all.

TRBJ1-2,NA,TRBV29-1,NA,CSVEGSRNGYTF,TGCAGCGTTGAAGGGTCTCGGAATGGCTACACCTTC
TRBJ2-7,NA,TRBV20-1,NA,CSARDVNEQYF,TGCAGTGCTAGAGATGTCAACGAGCAGTACTTC
TRBJ2-1,TRBD2,TRBV27,NA,CASSFRGAASGGPSYNEQFF,TGTGCCAGCAGTTTTCGGGGAGCGGCTAGCGGGGGGCCAAGTTACAATGAGCAGTTCTTC
TRBJ1-1,TRBD1,TRBV18,NA,CASSLDRADLAEAFF,TGTGCCAGCTCTCTAGACAGGGCGGATTTGGCTGAAGCTTTCTTT
TRBJ2-7,TRBD1,TRBV4-3,NA,CASSQIPAGGRNNEQYF,TGCGCCAGCAGCCAAATCCCAGCAGGGGGCAGGAACAATGAGCAGTACTTC
TRBJ2-3,NA,TRBV7-2,few,CASSLVGGITDTQYF,TGTGCCAGCAGCTTGGTCGGGGGAATCACAGATACGCAGTATTTT
TRBJ2-2,NA,TRBV2,once,CASRGAPTGELFF,TGTGCCAGTCGGGGGGCCCCCACCGGGGAGCTGTTTTTT
TRBJ2-2,NA,TRBV6-1,NA,CASQTGTLSGELFF,TGTGCCAGCCAGACCGGGACACTGTCCGGGGAGCTGTTTTTT
TRBJ1-4,NA,TRBV9,NA,CASSEHGQPNEELFF,TGTGCCAGCAGCGAACATGGACAGCCTAATGAAGAACTGTTTTTT
TRBJ2-1,NA,TRBV7-2,NA,CASTLKTGIYNGQFF,TGTGCCAGCACCCTCAAAACAGGAATCTACAATGGGCAGTTCTTC
TRBJ2-1,NA,TRBV6-5,NA,CASSPRGGGSNNEQFF,TGTGCCAGCAGCCCCCGGGGTGGGGGGAGCAACAATGAGCAGTTCTTC
TRBJ2-7,NA,TRBV11-3,NA,CASSLGNSPYEQYF,TGTGCCAGCAGCTTAGGGAACAGCCCCTACGAGCAGTACTTC
TRBJ2-5,TRBD2,TRBV7-2,few,CASSLLGTSVQETQYF,TGTGCCAGCAGCTTATTGGGGACTAGCGTCCAAGAGACCCAGTACTTC
TRBJ2-7,TRBD2,TRBV7-9,NA,CASSRFGGADEQYF,TGTGCCAGCAGCCGCTTCGGGGGGGCGGACGAGCAGTACTTC
TRBJ2-7,TRBD1,TRBV6-5,NA,CASSADRVSYEQYF,TGTGCCAGCAGTGCCGACAGGGTGTCCTACGAGCAGTACTTC
TRBJ2-3,TRBD1,TRBV7-9,NA,CACSLKGAGTQYF,TGTGCCTGCAGCTTAAAGGGGGCAGGTACGCAGTATTTT
TRBJ2-7,TRBD2,TRBV4-1,once,CASSQTGLAGGKEAQYF,TGCGCCAGCAGCCAGACGGGACTAGCGGGGGGCAAAGAGGCCCAGTACTTC